This entry concerns a single TCR beta chain. Looked up from germline, CDR1 is SGHDN and CDR2 is FVKESK. The CDR3 sequence is 15 residues long. V gave up 6 bases and J gave up 4 bases; unmatched junction bases: 9. This entry comes from a study of T cell changes during pregnancy in multiple sclerosis. Clones were sequenced by immunoSEQ multiplex PCR, and TCRdb holds only the in-frame ones, with some missing. The data contain 75,000 to 85,000 clones, around 93% of them singletons. The chain employs TRBV14 and TRBJ1-1; the match to TRBD1 covers 9 bases. This material consisted of peripheral blood, taken in the second trimester of pregnancy. The receptor comes from a female donor with multiple sclerosis, enrolled in a pregnancy study. The CDR3 nucleotides are TGTGCCAGCAGACCCGACAGGGGGGTAAGCACTGAAGCTTTCTTT. Its protein product is CASRPDRGVSTEAFF.